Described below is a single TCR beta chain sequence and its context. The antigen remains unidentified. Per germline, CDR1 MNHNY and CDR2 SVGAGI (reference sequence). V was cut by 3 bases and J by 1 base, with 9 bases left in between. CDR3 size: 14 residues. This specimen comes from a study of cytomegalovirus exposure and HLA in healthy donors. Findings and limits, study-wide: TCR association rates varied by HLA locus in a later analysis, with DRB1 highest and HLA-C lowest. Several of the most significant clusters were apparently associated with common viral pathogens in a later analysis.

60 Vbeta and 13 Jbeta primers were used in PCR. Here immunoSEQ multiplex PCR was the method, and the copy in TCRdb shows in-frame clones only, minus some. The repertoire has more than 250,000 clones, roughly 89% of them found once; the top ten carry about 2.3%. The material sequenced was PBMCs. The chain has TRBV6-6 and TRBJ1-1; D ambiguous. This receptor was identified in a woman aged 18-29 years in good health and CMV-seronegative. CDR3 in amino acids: CASSYSTKNTEAFF. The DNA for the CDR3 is TGTGCCAGCAGTTATTCCACAAAGAACACTGAAGCTTTCTTT.